This TCR beta chain was identified during a study of tumor-infiltrating lymphocytes in oesophageal squamous cell carcinoma. The germline CDR1 and CDR2 sequences are SGHVS and FNYEAQ. This CDR3 spans 13 amino acids. V dropped 5 bases and J dropped 4 bases, with 11 bases sitting between them. TCRdb analysed the PCR reads with MiXCR anew, one entry per CDR3 protein. The sample shows about 10,000 distinct CDR3 sequences, about three fifths of them seen only once. The specimen sequenced was esophageal tumor tissue. This receptor was taken from a female donor with esophageal squamous cell carcinoma. This chain uses TRBV7-6 with TRBJ2-5; possibly TRBD1 for D (6 bases). The CDR3 here is CASSRGQLETQYF. Here the CDR3 DNA reads TGTGCCAGCAGCCGAGGACAGTTAGAGACCCAGTACTTC.